This TCR beta chain derives from a study of T cells in localized non-small cell lung cancer. Findings and limits, study-wide: Uninvolved neighboring lung showed the greatest T cell clonality, exceeding tumor.

This clone appeared a few times. Its antigen is undetermined. V gave up 3 bases and J gave up 3 bases, with 12 bases separating them. This CDR3 region has 14 residues. Germline-derived CDR1 and CDR2 are SGHNT and YYREEE (reference sequence). Clones were read by immunoSEQ multiplex PCR, and TCRdb kept only the in-frame ones, dropping some. The table lists under 40,000 clones, 78% of them singletons. The genes are TRBV5-4 and TRBJ1-1; D is undetermined. This TCR came from a male donor older than 55 with stage II squamous cell lung carcinoma. The sample consisted of peripheral blood, taken before any cancer treatment. The CDR3 sequence: CASSSFRLDTEAFF. DNA of the CDR3: TGTGCCAGCAGCTCATTTAGGCTTGACACTGAAGCTTTCTTT.